The clone carrying this T cell receptor (beta chain) showed up just a few times. The target antigen is unknown. The data were taken from a study of CD8+ T cells in alopecia areata. Overall study findings and caveats: The study also sequences resident alphabeta T cells of normal skin in scalp samples. Possibly because of HLA-related factors, TCR sharing was less clear across patients than in mice. Lesional scalp exceeded normal scalp in clonality, especially in alopecia totalis/universalis.

Sequencing used cDNA as its template, made by extracting RNA and reverse transcribing it. Sequenced by immunoSEQ multiplex PCR; TCRdb stores in-frame clones only, minus some. Among some 160,000 clones listed, 62% were seen once. The sequenced sample was CD8+ T cells sorted from blood. The sequence came from a human donor in good health.

The CDR3 loop reads CASSLGHLGYGYTF. For the CDR3, the DNA is TGCGCCAGCAGCCTAGGTCATCTCGGCTATGGCTACACCTTC. This chain uses TRBV4-1 with TRBJ1-2; no definite D call. The V and J ends lost 4 bases and 4 bases respectively, with 13 bases between them. CDR1 and CDR2 (germline): MGHRA, YSYEKL. The CDR3 length is 14 residues.